This entry lists 14 T cell receptor beta chains sequenced from one sample in a study of OX40 agonist ivuxolimab in advanced cancers. This table comes from immunoSEQ multiplex PCR, and its TCRdb copy is limited to in-frame clones, with some not included. The sample holds about 36,000 clones, roughly three quarters seen once. The material sequenced was CD4+ or CD8+ T cells sorted from blood, taken in a trial of the OX40 agonist ivuxolimab. These receptors were collected from an adult with an advanced solid tumor such as melanoma, head and neck, liver or kidney cancer.

The chain is built from TRBV25-1 and TRBJ1-1; 8 bases agree with TRBD1. V was clipped by 7 bases and J by 10 bases; unmatched bases: 23. Germline V gives CDR1 MGHDK, CDR2 SYGVNS. The length of the CDR3 is 17 residues. CDR3 protein: CASNSQGARKIFEGAFF. In DNA, the CDR3 is TGTGCCAGCAACTCTCAGGGGGCGCGTAAAATTTTCGAGGGAGCTTTCTTT.

This rearrangement joins TRBV4-1 to TRBJ2-7; 7 bases map to TRBD1. In germline, CDR1 is MGHRA, CDR2 YSYEKL. The CDR3 runs to 16 residues. With 2 bases clipped from V and 7 bases from J, the junction kept 14 bases outside the gene matches. CDR3 loop: CASSQFRDSLSGEQYF. CDR3 in DNA: TGCGCCAGCAGCCAATTCCGGGACAGCCTCTCAGGGGAGCAGTACTTC.

The chain combines TRBV6-1 with TRBJ2-3; D is unclear. Germline-derived CDR1 and CDR2 are MNHNS and SASEGT. Between the trimmed V and J ends, which lost 4 bases and 3 bases, there was a span of 14 bases. The CDR3 is made up of 15 amino acids. The CDR3 spells CASSGAPSWTDTQYF. As DNA, the CDR3 is TGTGCCAGCAGTGGGGCCCCAAGTTGGACAGATACGCAGTATTTT.

This clone has only a few counts. The rearrangement uses TRBV19 and TRBJ2-2; D not certain. CDR3 length: 14 residues. Deletions cut 3 bases from V and 2 bases from J, with 7 bases between. From germline, CDR1 is LNHDA and CDR2 SQIVND (reference sequence). CDR3 nucleotide sequence: TGTGCCAGTAGTATTTTCAGAAACACCGGGGAGCTGTTTTTT. It encodes CASSIFRNTGELFF.

The chain employs TRBV19 and TRBJ1-2, with D perhaps TRBD1 (6 bases). Germline CDR1 and CDR2: LNHDA and SQIVND (reference sequence). V was clipped by 3 bases and J by 2 bases, with 7 bases between them. CDR3 length equals 13 residues. The CDR3 is CASSIGTNYGYTF. The CDR3 coding sequence is TGTGCCAGTAGTATTGGGACAAACTATGGCTACACCTTC.

V is TRBV7-3 and J is TRBJ1-3; a weak D match, TRBD1 (5 bases). The CDR3 sequence is 14 residues long. The V and J ends lost 4 bases and 0 bases respectively, with 7 bases between them. Per the germline V gene, CDR1 is SGHTA and CDR2 is FQGTGA. The CDR3: CASSSGLSGNTIYF. In DNA, the CDR3 is TGTGCCAGCAGCTCGGGACTCTCTGGAAACACCATATATTTT.

The chain is built from TRBV7-2 and TRBJ1-2, with D perhaps matching TRBD1 (6 bases). V lost 1 base, J lost 5 bases, and 8 bases lay in between. This CDR3 spans 13 amino acids. Germline values: CDR1 SGHTA, CDR2 FQGNSA. The CDR3 is CASSLGGQYGYTF. CDR3 DNA: TGTGCCAGCAGCTTAGGGGGGCAGTATGGCTACACCTTC. The entire variable domain, with the rest obtained from reference TRBV7-2 and TRBJ1-2, is as follows: GAGVSQSPSNKVTEKGKDVELRCDPISGHTALYWYRQSLGQGLEFLIYFQGNSAPDKSGLPSDRFSAERTGGSVSTLTIQRTQQEDSAVYLCASSLGGQYGYTFGSGTRLTVV.

This clone appeared a few times. V usage is TRBV30 and J usage is TRBJ2-7; the match to TRBD1 covers 11 bases. Germline V lookup: CDR1 GTSNPN, CDR2 SVGIG (reference sequence). The J segment lost 2 bases and the V segment lost 5 bases, leaving 5 bases of the junction unmatched. This CDR3 comprises 14 residues. CDR3 sequence (DNA): TGTGCCTGGGAGCCGGGACAGGGGGCCTACGAGCAGTACTTC. Translating gives CAWEPGQGAYEQYF. The full variable domain, rest sourced from reference TRBV30 and TRBJ2-7, is SQTIHQWPATLVQPVGSPLSLECTVEGTSNPNLYWYRQAAGRGLQLLFYSVGIGQISSEVPQNLSASRPQDRQFILSSKKLLLSDSGFYLCAWEPGQGAYEQYFGPGTRLTVT.

J is TRBJ1-5 and V is TRBV5-1; D ambiguous. Germline loops: CDR1 SGHRS, CDR2 YFSETQ. There are 13 residues in the CDR3. Trimming stripped 0 bases from V and 9 bases from J, with 10 bases between. CDR3 residues: CASSLEGSGPQHF. The CDR3 DNA is TGCGCCAGCAGCTTGGAAGGGTCGGGGCCCCAGCATTTT.

This clone was detected only a few times. CDR3 protein: CASSLMSGFAGELFF. In DNA, the CDR3 is TGTGCCAGCAGCTTAATGTCGGGGTTTGCCGGGGAGCTGTTTTTT. J is TRBJ2-2 and V is TRBV7-3; D might be TRBD2 (5 bases). V was clipped by 1 base and J by 6 bases, with 12 bases between them. The CDR3 loop spans 15 amino acids. Germline CDR1 and CDR2: SGHTA and FQGTGA.

The V and J genes are TRBV5-1 and TRBJ1-2; D perhaps matches TRBD1 (5 bases). CDR1 and CDR2 (germline): SGHRS, YFSETQ. The CDR3 extends over 14 amino acids. V was clipped by 2 bases and J by 6 bases, with 14 bases between them. The CDR3 sequence is CASSFVAGKDGYTF. The DNA for the CDR3 is TGCGCCAGCAGCTTTGTGGCAGGGAAGGATGGCTACACCTTC. The full variable domain, completed using reference TRBV5-1 and TRBJ1-2, is KAGVTQTPRYLIKTRGQQVTLSCSPISGHRSVSWYQQTPGQGLQFLFEYFSETQRNKGNFPGRFSGRQFSNSRSEMNVSTLELGDSALYLCASSFVAGKDGYTFGSGTRLTVV.

This chain connects TRBV7-8 to TRBJ1-2; D gene unclear. The V gene's germline CDR1 is SGHVS and CDR2 FQNEAQ. The CDR3 contains 15 residues. V gave up 6 bases and J gave up 2 bases, with 16 bases separating them. The chain's CDR3 is CASRIDEEPNYGYTF. DNA of the CDR3: TGTGCCAGCAGAATTGACGAGGAACCCAACTATGGCTACACCTTC.

The chain employs TRBV7-2 and TRBJ1-1; maybe TRBD1 (5 bases). The CDR3 consists of 16 residues. Trimming took off 1 base at V and 10 bases at J, with 22 bases between the two ends. Looked up from germline, CDR1 is SGHTA and CDR2 is FQGNSA. The CDR3 loop reads CASSLGGSARVSGAFF. Written as DNA, the CDR3 is TGTGCCAGCAGCTTAGGGGGGTCGGCGAGGGTTTCGGGAGCTTTCTTT. Full variable domain (outside the CDR3, taken from reference TRBV7-2 and TRBJ1-1): GAGVSQSPSNKVTEKGKDVELRCDPISGHTALYWYRQSLGQGLEFLIYFQGNSAPDKSGLPSDRFSAERTGGSVSTLTIQRTQQEDSAVYLCASSLGGSARVSGAFFGQGTRLTVV.

This clone occurred once. The chain has TRBV5-1 and TRBJ1-1, with a weak D call TRBD1 (6 bases). The CDR3 has 15 residues. V was shortened by 3 bases and J by 8 bases, with 20 bases between the two germline ends. Germline assignment: CDR1 SGHRS and CDR2 YFSETQ. Here the CDR3 reads CASSWTDRSYSEAFF. The CDR3 coding sequence is TGCGCCAGCAGCTGGACCGACAGGTCCTACTCCGAAGCTTTCTTT.